The 24 T cell receptor beta chains below all came from one sample that was sequenced in a study of naive and memory T cell subsets. Both TRBC1 and TRBC2 were covered by a beta constant-region primer of two equimolar oligonucleotides. The ligated cDNA underwent four PCR rounds using SP2 and nested alpha and beta constant-region primers. TCRdb re-derived calls from the UMI-ligation and nested PCR reads in MiXCR, one entry per CDR3 protein. This table holds about 34,000 distinct CDR3 sequences, about a fifth found once. The sequenced sample was effector memory CD4+ T cells from blood. Sample subset: effector memory, CD45RA- CD27-. The receptors shown here come from a human donor in good health.

The chain recombines TRBV12-3 or TRBV12-4 with TRBJ2-2; D is tentatively TRBD1 or TRBD2 (5 bases each). The CDR3 covers 19 residues. V gave up 3 bases and J gave up 0 bases, with 20 bases separating them. As DNA, the CDR3 is TGTGCCAGCAGTTTCGTGCGCGGGTCGGGCAGGGCGAACACCGGGGAGCTGTTTTTT. Translated: CASSFVRGSGRANTGELFF.

V and J are TRBV5-6 and TRBJ1-2, with a tentative D call TRBD1 (5 bases). The V gene's germline CDR1 is SGHDT and CDR2 YYEEEE. V was shortened by 1 base and J by 5 bases, with 12 bases between the two germline ends. The CDR3 sequence is 14 residues long. The DNA for the CDR3 is TGTGCCAGCAGCTTGCCCGACAGCGGATATGGCTACACCTTC. Translating gives CASSLPDSGYGYTF.

CDR3 loop: CASSSTKGGQFF. For the CDR3, the DNA is TGTGCCAGCAGCTCGACTAAGGGTGGGCAGTTCTTC. V gene TRBV3-1 combines with J gene TRBJ2-1; D is possibly TRBD2 (5 bases). The CDR3 contains 12 residues. V dropped 5 bases and J dropped 12 bases, with 14 bases sitting between them. CDR1 is LGHDT, CDR2 YNNKEL, per germline (reference sequence).

The chain joins TRBV20-1 to TRBJ1-2, with D unresolved. The V end lost 6 bases, the J end lost 5 bases, and 13 bases lay between the germline ends. The CDR3 extends over 12 amino acids. Germline V gives CDR1 DFQATT, CDR2 SNEGSKA (reference sequence). The CDR3 region has the DNA TGCAGTGCAGCCCACTTTTCTTATGGCTACACCTTC. It codes for CSAAHFSYGYTF.

The rearrangement uses TRBV4-2 and TRBJ2-5, with D perhaps assigned TRBD1 or TRBD2 (5 bases each). The CDR3 runs 19 residues. Trimming left V 1 base short and J 2 bases short, with 23 bases between. Looked up from germline, CDR1 is LGHNA and CDR2 is YNFKEQ. The CDR3 DNA is TGTGCCAGCAGCCAAGCCGAAAGCCCCATTGGGGGATATCAAGAGACCCAGTACTTC. Its translation: CASSQAESPIGGYQETQYF.

This chain uses TRBV28 with TRBJ2-3; 9 nucleotides line up with TRBD1. The CDR3 is 17 amino acids. CDR1 is MDHEN and CDR2 is SYDVKM in the germline V gene. V was clipped by 4 bases and J by 3 bases; unmatched bases: 11. The CDR3 sequence is CASSWMAGTGRTDTQYF. In nucleotides, the CDR3 is TGTGCCAGCAGTTGGATGGCCGGGACAGGGCGAACAGATACGCAGTATTTT.

In this sample, this clonotype turned up a few times. The chain combines TRBV20-1 with TRBJ1-2; weak D call: TRBD1 (5 bases). This CDR3 is built from 13 residues. Germline CDR1 DFQATT, CDR2 SNEGSKA (reference sequence). V was trimmed by 6 bases and J by 5 bases, leaving 16 bases between them. The CDR3 nucleotides read TGCAGTGCCCGAAGGGACCTCGGGTATGGCTACACCTTC. Amino acid sequence: CSARRDLGYGYTF.

The chain has TRBV10-3 and TRBJ2-1; TRBD2 matches 14 bases. The CDR3 spans 13 residues. The germline V gene has CDR1 ENHRY and CDR2 SYGVKD. The V and J ends lost 8 bases and 7 bases, in that order; junction bases with no gene match: 1. The CDR3 nucleotides read TGTGCCATCCGACTAGCGGGAGGGAATGAGCAGTTCTTC. Translating gives CAIRLAGGNEQFF.

This clonotype was seen a handful of times. The chain employs TRBV6-5 and TRBJ1-1; no clear D gene. The germline gives CDR1 MNHEY, CDR2 SVGAGI. The CDR3 loop spans 13 amino acids. V was trimmed by 6 bases and J by 1 base, leaving 9 bases between them. This CDR3 reads CASRFPGNTEAFF. Written as DNA, the CDR3 is TGTGCCAGCAGATTCCCGGGGAACACTGAAGCTTTCTTT.

There are many counts of this clonotype. This chain links TRBV7-6 with TRBJ1-4; 7 nucleotides line up with TRBD1. The CDR3 runs 16 residues. Trimming at V came to 2 bases and at J to 5 bases, leaving 8 bases not matched to a gene. Germline assignment: CDR1 SGHVS and CDR2 FNYEAQ. Here the CDR3 reads CASSLSNRGLNEKLFF. The CDR3 DNA follows: TGTGCCAGCAGCTTATCGAACAGGGGCTTGAATGAAAAACTGTTTTTT.

The CDR3 DNA is TGTGCCAGCAGCTCCCAGGCTAGCGGTCTCTCCTACAATGAGCAGTTCTTC. Translating it yields CASSSQASGLSYNEQFF. The chain carries TRBV7-2 and TRBJ2-1, with 7 positions matching TRBD2. The V and J ends lost 4 bases and 0 bases, in that order; junction bases with no gene match: 9. Germline CDR1 is SGHTA and CDR2 is FQGNSA. The CDR3 has 17 residues.

In DNA, the CDR3 is TGTGCCTGGAACGGACAGAACTTTTCACCCCTCCACTTT. This gives the protein CAWNGQNFSPLHF. V gene TRBV30 combines with J gene TRBJ1-6; D might be TRBD1 (6 bases). The germline CDR1 and CDR2 sequences are GTSNPN and SVGIG (reference sequence). The germline V and J ends were trimmed by 4 bases and 9 bases, with 13 bases remaining between them. The CDR3 length is 13 residues.

The rearrangement joins TRBV6-2 or TRBV6-3 to TRBJ2-5; the match to TRBD2 covers 9 bases. V shed 7 bases and J 4 bases; nucleotides not matched to a gene: 7. Germline CDR1 is MNHEY and CDR2 is SVGEGT. This CDR3 has 14 residues. This CDR3 is CASKPGLARETQYF. CDR3 in DNA: TGTGCCAGCAAACCTGGACTAGCGCGAGAGACCCAGTACTTC.

The V gene is TRBV6-2 or TRBV6-3, the J gene TRBJ1-2; no definite D call. The V and J ends lost 2 bases and 6 bases respectively, with 10 bases between them. The CDR3 length is 13 residues. Germline CDR1 reads MNHEY; CDR2 reads SVGEGT. CDR3 sequence: CASSYDLPNGYTF. CDR3 DNA sequence: TGTGCCAGCAGTTACGACCTTCCGAATGGCTACACCTTC.

The chain joins TRBV11-2 to TRBJ2-1; D might be TRBD2 (5 bases). The CDR3 sequence is 14 residues long. Deletions cut 2 bases from V and 2 bases from J, with 7 bases between. From germline, CDR1 is SGHAT and CDR2 FQNNGV. CDR3 coding DNA: TGTGCCAGCAGCTTATTCGGGACCTACAATGAGCAGTTCTTC. It translates to CASSLFGTYNEQFF.

With respect to this clonotype: Since a much larger clone is just one base distant, this may be a read error. The chain joins TRBV28 to TRBJ1-1; D is undetermined. Germline V CDR1 and CDR2: MDHEN, SYDVKM. The CDR3 contains 13 residues. CDR3 nucleotide sequence: TGTGCCAACAGTTCGGGAGACAAGACTGAAGCTTTCTTT. Translated, it gives CANSSGDKTEAFF.

This clonotype has just a few counts. This chain uses TRBV28 with TRBJ2-7; D gene ambiguous. This CDR3 is built from 11 residues. The V gene's germline CDR1 is MDHEN and CDR2 SYDVKM. The V end lost 3 bases, the J end lost 6 bases, and 6 bases lay between the germline ends. CDR3 nucleotide sequence: TGTGCCAGCAGTTTGGGCGGCGAGCAGTACTTC. Amino acid sequence: CASSLGGEQYF.

This clonotype was counted only a few times. V and J are TRBV18 and TRBJ2-3; 9 positions agree with TRBD2. Germline CDR1 KGHSH, CDR2 LQKENI. The CDR3 spans 16 residues. Trimming took 3 bases from V and 3 from J; bases not matched to a gene: 7. CDR3 in amino acids: CASSPISGRSTDTQYF. The CDR3 bases are TGTGCCAGCTCACCTATCAGCGGGAGGTCGACAGATACGCAGTATTTT.

This clonotype was counted at least ten times. CDR3 nucleotides: TGTGCCAGCAGCTTAGGGCACCTACTTAGCAATCAGCCCCAGCATTTT. Translating gives CASSLGHLLSNQPQHF. This rearrangement joins TRBV7-2 to TRBJ1-5; D gene unclear. Trimming removed 1 base at V and 0 bases at J, with 10 bases between. The CDR3 covers 16 residues. Germline V gene lookup returns CDR1 SGHTA and CDR2 FQGNSA.

This clonotype has at least ten counts. The J gene is TRBJ2-3, the V gene TRBV25-1, with D unclear. V lost 4 bases and J lost 0, with 2 bases in between. CDR3 length: 12 residues. Germline CDR1 is MGHDK and CDR2 is SYGVNS. The CDR3 DNA sequence: TGTGCCAGCAGTGCTAGCACAGATACGCAGTATTTT. This gives the protein CASSASTDTQYF.

This clonotype was detected only a few times. This rearrangement joins TRBV18 to TRBJ2-1; TRBD2 is a possible D gene (6 bases). The CDR3 length is 16 residues. V was clipped by 6 bases and J by 2 bases, with 17 bases between them. From germline, CDR1 is KGHSH and CDR2 LQKENI. The CDR3 DNA reads as TGTGCCAGCTCGCCCCTGGGGGGAGCGGCCTACAATGAGCAGTTCTTC. Protein product: CASSPLGGAAYNEQFF.

This clonotype occurred a few times. This rearrangement joins TRBV28 to TRBJ2-7; D remains ambiguous. CDR3 length equals 11 residues. The V end was cut by 6 bases, the J end by 0 bases, with 3 bases between. In germline, CDR1 is MDHEN, CDR2 SYDVKM. The CDR3 spells CASRSSYEQYF. In DNA, the CDR3 is TGTGCCAGCAGGTCCTCCTACGAGCAGTACTTC.

This clonotype was found a few times. The rearrangement joins TRBV28 to TRBJ2-6; D is uncertain. Trimming stripped 6 bases from V and 2 bases from J, with 11 bases between. There are 15 residues in the CDR3. In germline, CDR1 is MDHEN, CDR2 SYDVKM. Here the CDR3 DNA reads TGTGCCAGCAGACCGGTCATGACTGGGGCCAACGTCCTGACTTTC. Protein sequence: CASRPVMTGANVLTF. Full variable domain (remainder filled in from reference TRBV28 and TRBJ2-6): DVKVTQSSRYLVKRTGEKVFLECVQDMDHENMFWYRQDPGLGLRLIYFSYDVKMKEKGDIPEGYSVSREKKERFSLILESASTNQTSMYLCASRPVMTGANVLTFGAGSRLTVL.

By sample fraction, this clonotype is medium-sized. V gene TRBV27 combines with J gene TRBJ1-4; the match to TRBD1 covers 10 bases. There are 14 residues in the CDR3. CDR1 and CDR2 from the germline V gene are MNHEY and SMNVEV (reference sequence). The V segment lost 5 bases and the J segment 6 bases; nucleotides outside the gene matches: 3. CDR3 loop: CASSPDRGDEKLFF. CDR3 DNA sequence: TGTGCCAGCAGTCCGGACAGGGGGGATGAAAAACTGTTTTTT.